The 8 T cell receptor beta chains given below trace back to one sample, sequenced in a study of OX40 agonist ivuxolimab in advanced cancers. Repertoires were generated with immunoSEQ multiplex PCR, while TCRdb's copy carries only in-frame clones and drops some. The repertoire consists of about 81,000 clones, with approximately 90% occurring once and the leading ten covering 0.45% to 0.55%. The specimen comprised CD4+ or CD8+ T cells sorted from blood, sampled in a trial of the OX40 agonist ivuxolimab. These receptor sequences come from an adult with an advanced solid tumor such as melanoma, head and neck, liver or kidney cancer.

The rearrangement uses TRBV7-9 and TRBJ1-1, with unresolved D. Germline V gives CDR1 SEHNR, CDR2 FQNEAQ (reference sequence). Trimming cost V 5 bases and J 7 bases, with 14 bases left between them. This CDR3 contains 13 residues. In nucleotides, the CDR3 is TGTGCCAGCAGCCTATCCACCCAGGTTGAAGCTTTCTTT. This codes for CASSLSTQVEAFF. Full variable domain (rest looked up from reference TRBV7-9 and TRBJ1-1): DTGVSQNPRHKITKRGQNVTFRCDPISEHNRLYWYRQTLGQGPEFLTYFQNEAQLEKSRLLSDRFSAERPKGSFSTLEIQRTEQGDSAMYLCASSLSTQVEAFFGQGTRLTVV.

The V gene is TRBV7-3, the J gene TRBJ2-3; a weak D match, TRBD1 (7 bases). Trimming pared 2 bases from V and 11 bases from J, leaving 26 bases between. Germline CDR1 is SGHTA and CDR2 is FQGTGA. CDR3 length: 17 amino acids. The CDR3 here is CASSLYPSPQGGGGQYF. The CDR3 DNA reads TGTGCCAGCAGCTTATATCCTAGTCCCCAGGGGGGAGGAGGGCAGTATTTT. Full variable domain (outside the CDR3, taken from reference TRBV7-3 and TRBJ2-3): GAGVSQTPSNKVTEKGKYVELRCDPISGHTALYWYRQSLGQGPEFLIYFQGTGAADDSGLPNDRFFAVRPEGSVSTLKIQRTERGDSAVYLCASSLYPSPQGGGGQYFGPGTRLTVL.

The rearrangement uses TRBV29-1 and TRBJ2-7; 9 bases align to TRBD1. The CDR3 covers 15 residues. The ends lost 4 bases at V and 1 base at J; junction bases unmatched: 8. Germline V gene data show CDR1 as SQVTM and CDR2 as ANQGSEA. This CDR3 reads CSVASPGQGSYEQYF. CDR3 bases: TGCAGCGTTGCATCCCCGGGACAGGGTTCCTACGAGCAGTACTTC.

This clone was seen only a few times. V usage is TRBV5-4 and J usage is TRBJ1-3, with D unresolved. The CDR3 covers 13 residues. Trimming pared 7 bases from V and 0 bases from J, leaving 8 bases between. CDR1 and CDR2 (germline): SGHNT, YYREEE (reference sequence). CDR3 coding DNA: TGTGCCAGCTCTAGGGACTCTGGAAACACCATATATTTT. This encodes CASSRDSGNTIYF.

The J gene is TRBJ2-2, the V gene TRBV6-4; D is uncertain. V lost 8 bases to trimming and J lost 6 bases, with 10 bases between them. The germline V gene encodes CDR1 MRHNA and CDR2 SNTAGT. The CDR3 consists of 12 residues. CDR3 coding DNA: TGTGCCAGCGGGCATGGGGCCGGGGAGCTGTTTTTT. Encoded protein: CASGHGAGELFF.

V and J are TRBV4-3 and TRBJ2-1, with no clear D. V lost 1 base and J 4 bases, leaving 8 bases between the germline ends. The CDR3 has 14 residues. In germline, CDR1 is LGHNA, CDR2 YSLEER. The CDR3: CASSQGRDYNEQFF. In DNA form, the CDR3 reads TGCGCCAGCAGCCAAGGCCGCGATTACAATGAGCAGTTCTTC.

The chain recombines TRBV28 with TRBJ2-1; 10 nucleotides align to TRBD2. CDR1 and CDR2 (germline): MDHEN, SYDVKM. CDR3 length: 15 residues. Germline trimming cut 2 bases from V and 5 bases from J; bases unmatched to any gene: 3. The CDR3: CASSLASGGHNEQFF. In nucleotides, the CDR3 is TGTGCCAGCAGTTTAGCTAGCGGGGGCCACAATGAGCAGTTCTTC.

This rearrangement joins TRBV25-1 to TRBJ1-2, with no clear D. This CDR3 has 12 amino acids. The germline V gene encodes CDR1 MGHDK and CDR2 SYGVNS. V shed 7 bases and J shed 4 bases, with 10 bases lying between them. Here the CDR3 reads CASIYHGYGYTF. Here the CDR3 DNA reads TGTGCCAGCATTTACCACGGCTATGGCTACACCTTC.